These T cell receptor beta chains were read from a single sample in a study of memory CD4+ T cells and cytomegalovirus serostatus. Produced via immunoSEQ multiplex PCR; TCRdb's table is partial and in-frame only. The sample includes about 61,000 clones, around four fifths of them seen just once. The sample consisted of memory CD4+ T cells from blood. The origin of the receptors is an adult in good health and CMV-seronegative. The CDR3 runs from the conserved cysteine through the conserved F or W. The order of the fields is V gene, J gene, D gene, clone size, CDR3 protein, CDR3 DNA. A D gene is named only where the DNA matches it firmly. Clone size is given for some rows only: seen once, a few or many times, or a class if the clone is expanded.

>TRBV5-1|TRBJ1-4|-|-
CASSLRRAGRDEKLFF
TGCGCCAGCAGCTTGAGGCGGGCAGGGCGGGACGAAAAACTGTTTTTT
>TRBV18|TRBJ2-1|TRBD2|-
CASSPPGGEYNEQFF
TGTGCCAGCTCACCACCGGGGGGGGAGTACAATGAGCAGTTCTTC
>TRBV19|TRBJ2-5|TRBD2|-
CASSFGLAGAQETQYF
TGTGCCAGTAGCTTTGGACTAGCGGGGGCGCAAGAGACCCAGTACTTC
>TRBV28|TRBJ1-4|-|-
CASLTRGRVEEKLFF
TGTGCCAGTCTGACTCGAGGCAGGGTAGAAGAAAAACTGTTTTTT
>TRBV27|TRBJ2-7|-|-
CASSLQGSSYEQYF
TGTGCCAGCAGTTTACAGGGTAGTTCCTACGAGCAGTACTTC
>TRBV18|TRBJ2-7|TRBD2|-
CASSRLAGGGYEQYF
TGTGCCAGCTCCCGCCTAGCGGGAGGGGGCTACGAGCAGTACTTC
>TRBV6-1|TRBJ1-5|TRBD1|once
CASSDPGQGNQPQHF
TGTGCCAGCAGTGATCCGGGACAGGGGAATCAGCCCCAGCATTTT
>TRBV7-9|TRBJ2-3|-|-
CASSLGQRTDTQYF
TGTGCCAGCAGCTTGGGACAAAGGACAGATACGCAGTATTTT
>TRBV5-5|TRBJ2-6|-|-
CASSETGTVSGANVLTF
TGTGCCAGCAGCGAAACCGGGACGGTCTCTGGGGCCAACGTCCTGACTTTC
>TRBV15|TRBJ1-3|-|once
CATSRVSGNTIYF
TGTGCCACCAGCAGAGTATCAGGAAACACCATATATTTT
>TRBV7-3|TRBJ2-2|-|-
CASSLTGDGVELFF
TGTGCCAGCAGCTTAACTGGGGATGGCGTGGAGCTGTTTTTT
>TRBV9|TRBJ1-5|-|few
CASSASTGWNQPQHF
TGTGCCAGCAGCGCGTCAACAGGGTGGAATCAGCCCCAGCATTTT
>TRBV2|TRBJ1-6|-|-
CASSEWGVSNSPLHF
TGTGCCAGCAGTGAATGGGGGGTCTCTAATTCACCCCTCCACTTT
>TRBV5-4|TRBJ2-3|-|-
CASSSGLAFTPSTDTQYF
TGTGCCAGCAGCTCGGGACTCGCCTTTACCCCTAGCACAGATACGCAGTATTTT
>TRBV10-3|TRBJ2-7|-|-
CAIGSGGGAYEQYF
TGTGCCATCGGTTCTGGCGGTGGGGCCTACGAGCAGTACTTC
>TRBV10-2|TRBJ2-1|-|-
CASRPGYGEQFF
TGCGCCAGCAGGCCGGGCTATGGTGAGCAGTTCTTC
>TRBV6-1|TRBJ1-5|TRBD1|-
CASSQTGTQPQHF
TGTGCCAGCAGTCAGACAGGGACTCAGCCCCAGCATTTT
>TRBV4-2|TRBJ1-3|-|-
CASSLQGNSGNTIYF
TGTGCCAGCAGCCTTCAGGGGAACTCTGGAAACACCATATATTTT